These 27 T cell receptor beta chains were sequenced from one sample in a study of CD8 T cells in Susac syndrome. Reverse transcription of roughly 0.5 to 1 ug RNA was carried out with random hexamers. TCRdb itself ran the immunoSEQ multiplex PCR reads through MiXCR, one entry per CDR3 protein. Of about 200,000 distinct CDR3 sequences in the sample, 95% were seen once. Sequencing used CD4+ T cells from PBMCs. These receptors were obtained from a human donor with multiple sclerosis.

V usage is TRBV29-1 and J usage is TRBJ1-1; TRBD1 aligns across 11 bases. Germline V lookup: CDR1 SQVTM, CDR2 ANQGSEA. The CDR3 is 13 residues long. V dropped 7 bases and J dropped 5; count of bases not matched to a gene: 6. The CDR3 sequence: CSAPGQGGTEAFF. CDR3 DNA sequence: TGCAGCGCACCGGGACAGGGGGGAACTGAAGCTTTCTTT.

This rearrangement joins TRBV20-1 to TRBJ2-3; no definite D call. CDR3 length: 13 residues. The germline V gene has CDR1 DFQATT and CDR2 SNEGSKA (reference sequence). Trimming took off 6 bases at V and 2 bases at J, with 12 bases between the two ends. The CDR3 bases are TGCAGTGCCAGATCAGTCCACACAGATACGCAGTATTTT. It translates to CSARSVHTDTQYF.

The chain recombines TRBV20-1 with TRBJ2-1, with D tentatively TRBD2 (6 bases). V lost 6 bases to trimming and J lost 7 bases, with 10 bases between them. The CDR3 covers 11 residues. CDR1 and CDR2 from the germline V gene are DFQATT and SNEGSKA (reference sequence). The CDR3 sequence is CSAASGNEQFF. CDR3 nucleotides: TGCAGTGCGGCAAGCGGGAATGAGCAGTTCTTC.

The chain couples TRBV12-3 or TRBV12-4 to TRBJ1-4; D unresolved. The CDR3 spans 12 residues. Deletions cut 6 bases from V and 7 bases from J, with 9 bases between. CDR3 nucleotides: TGTGCCAGCAGCCTACAACGTGAAAAACTGTTTTTT. Amino acids: CASSLQREKLFF.

This chain links TRBV24-1 with TRBJ2-1; D call uncertain. CDR1 and CDR2 from the germline V gene are KGHDR and SFDVKD. The CDR3 runs 13 residues. The V end was cut by 3 bases, the J end by 5 bases, with 7 bases between. The CDR3 DNA sequence: TGTGCCACCAGTGATGCGGAAAACAATGAGCAGTTCTTC. Its translation is CATSDAENNEQFF.

CDR3 sequence reads: CASSYWGSNQPQHF. The DNA of the CDR3 is TGTGCCAGCAGTTATTGGGGTAGCAATCAGCCCCAGCATTTT. This chain links TRBV13 with TRBJ1-5; D not resolved. Looked up from germline, CDR1 is PRHDT and CDR2 is FYEKMQ (reference sequence). CDR3 length: 14 residues. V lost 6 bases, J lost 0 bases, and 9 bases lay in between.

This chain connects TRBV4-2 to TRBJ2-7; perhaps TRBD1 as D (5 bases). The CDR3 is made up of 17 amino acids. Germline-derived CDR1 and CDR2 are LGHNA and YNFKEQ. V was shortened by 4 bases and J by 2 bases, with 21 bases between the two germline ends. Here the CDR3 DNA reads TGTGCCAGCAGCCCCTGGGGCGAGCGCCGGGCTGCCTACGAGCAGTACTTC. Protein product: CASSPWGERRAAYEQYF.

V is TRBV3-1 and J is TRBJ1-5; TRBD1 matches 7 bases. The CDR3 contains 11 residues. Trimming removed 4 bases from V and 14 bases from J; junction bases left unmatched: 5. Germline V lookup: CDR1 LGHDT, CDR2 YNNKEL (reference sequence). This chain's CDR3 is CASSLGTVKHF. CDR3 DNA: TGTGCCAGCAGCCTGGGGACAGTAAAGCATTTT.

The rearrangement joins TRBV5-4 to TRBJ2-5; 7 bases are a match to TRBD2. Germline CDR1 reads SGHNT; CDR2 reads YYREEE (reference sequence). The J segment lost 3 bases and the V segment lost 3 bases, leaving 14 bases of the junction unmatched. The CDR3 consists of 17 residues. CDR3 loop: CASSWGGERGTKETQYF. The CDR3 DNA is TGTGCCAGCAGCTGGGGTGGCGAGCGGGGCACCAAAGAGACCCAGTACTTC.

This chain connects TRBV9 to TRBJ2-7; D ambiguous. With 3 bases removed from V and 2 bases from J, the gap between germline ends came to 18 bases. Germline V lookup: CDR1 SGDLS, CDR2 YYNGEE. This CDR3 is 16 amino acids long. CDR3 in DNA: TGTGCCAGCAGCGATCTTTGGACCGCTCCTCCCTACGAGCAGTACTTC. Translated, it gives CASSDLWTAPPYEQYF.

The chain combines TRBV20-1 with TRBJ2-3; the D is unclear. The length of the CDR3 is 14 residues. The V gene's germline CDR1 is DFQATT and CDR2 SNEGSKA (reference sequence). V lost 4 bases, J lost 1 base, and 12 bases lay in between. The CDR3 nucleotides read TGCAGTGCTATGCCTGCGGCGGGCACAGATACGCAGTATTTT. Translated, it gives CSAMPAAGTDTQYF.

This clonotype was seen just once. V and J are TRBV20-1 and TRBJ1-1; tentative D call: TRBD1 (6 bases). The germline V gene has CDR1 DFQATT and CDR2 SNEGSKA (reference sequence). The germline V and J ends were trimmed by 2 bases and 7 bases, with 11 bases remaining between them. The CDR3 covers 12 residues. CDR3 region: CSARRGADEAFF. The DNA of the CDR3 is TGCAGTGCTAGAAGGGGGGCTGATGAAGCTTTCTTT.

V gene TRBV18 combines with J gene TRBJ2-7, with TRBD1 matching over 7 bases. V gave up 0 bases and J gave up 7 bases; unmatched junction bases: 0. The CDR3 runs to 12 residues. Germline lookup yields CDR1 KGHSH and CDR2 LQKENI. The CDR3 protein is CASSPPTGEQYF. In nucleotides, the CDR3 is TGTGCCAGCTCACCACCGACAGGGGAGCAGTACTTC.

This rearrangement joins TRBV2 to TRBJ1-4; D gene ambiguous. There are 14 residues in the CDR3. Germline CDR1 reads SNHLY; CDR2 reads FYNNEI. Trimming cost V 3 bases and J 0 bases, with 5 bases left between them. This CDR3 is CASSELATNEKLFF. Written as DNA, the CDR3 is TGTGCCAGCAGTGAGCTCGCAACTAATGAAAAACTGTTTTTT.

The chain carries TRBV7-2 and TRBJ2-5; 9 positions match TRBD1. J gave up 3 bases and V 7 bases, and 9 bases lay outside the gene matches. The CDR3 has 15 residues. Germline values: CDR1 SGHTA, CDR2 FQGNSA. The CDR3: CASIQRDRVKETQYF. In DNA, the CDR3 is TGTGCCAGCATCCAACGGGACAGGGTCAAAGAGACCCAGTACTTC.

This chain joins TRBV11-2 and TRBJ1-6, with unresolved D. The V and J ends lost 5 bases and 7 bases respectively, with 12 bases between them. Per germline, CDR1 SGHAT and CDR2 FQNNGV. This CDR3 region has 14 residues. CDR3 residues: CASSRIPGNSPLHF. The CDR3 region has the DNA TGTGCCAGCAGCCGGATCCCAGGAAATTCACCCCTCCACTTT.

The chain carries TRBV5-6 and TRBJ2-3; unclear D gene. The CDR3 extends over 12 amino acids. Trimming left V 4 bases short and J 5 bases short, with 8 bases between. Germline values: CDR1 SGHDT, CDR2 YYEEEE. The DNA for the CDR3 is TGTGCCAGCAGCCTCCTGGTAGATACGCAGTATTTT. This encodes CASSLLVDTQYF.

V gene TRBV11-2 combines with J gene TRBJ2-7; maybe TRBD2 (5 bases). Deletions cut 3 bases from V and 3 bases from J, with 15 bases between. The CDR3 covers 15 residues. Looked up from germline, CDR1 is SGHAT and CDR2 is FQNNGV. The CDR3 nucleotides are TGTGCCAGCAGCTTCCGCGGACTGCGTGACTACGAGCAGTACTTC. Translating gives CASSFRGLRDYEQYF.

The chain recombines TRBV6-2 or TRBV6-3 with TRBJ1-2, with D unclear. The V gene lost 5 bases and the J gene lost 5 bases, with 9 bases spanning the gap. The CDR3 totals 12 residues. Germline CDR1 and CDR2: MNHEY and SVGEGT. CDR3 DNA sequence: TGTGCCAGCAGTGAAATTTCATATGGCTACACCTTC. As protein: CASSEISYGYTF.

V and J are TRBV5-4 and TRBJ2-1; 14 positions match TRBD2. V gave up 7 bases and J gave up 8 bases; unmatched junction bases: 2. CDR1 and CDR2 from the germline V gene are SGHNT and YYREEE (reference sequence). The CDR3 extends over 13 amino acids. CDR3 nucleotides: TGTGCCAGCGGACTAGCGGGGGGCGATGAGCAGTTCTTC. This gives the protein CASGLAGGDEQFF.

The chain carries TRBV7-9 and TRBJ2-7, with 7 nucleotides matching TRBD2. The CDR3 extends over 13 amino acids. In germline, CDR1 is SEHNR, CDR2 FQNEAQ (reference sequence). J lost 3 bases, V lost 6 bases, and 5 bases had no gene match. The CDR3 region is CASSVAGDYEQYF. The CDR3 DNA reads TGTGCCAGCAGTGTGGCGGGGGACTACGAGCAGTACTTC. The full variable domain, its missing parts supplied by reference TRBV7-9 and TRBJ2-7, is DTGVSQNPRHKITKRGQNVTFRCDPISEHNRLYWYRQTLGQGPEFLTYFQNEAQLEKSRLLSDRFSAERPKGSFSTLEIQRTEQGDSAMYLCASSVAGDYEQYFGPGTRLTVT.

This chain joins TRBV12-3 or TRBV12-4 and TRBJ1-1; TRBD1 aligns across 10 bases. This CDR3 has 13 residues. Germline trimming cut 6 bases from V and 5 bases from J; bases unmatched to any gene: 3. The chain's CDR3 is CASRGQGRTEAFF. DNA of the CDR3: TGTGCCAGCAGGGGACAGGGGCGGACTGAAGCTTTCTTT.

This sequence joins TRBV5-6 and TRBJ2-3, with 8 nucleotides matching TRBD2. The V gene's germline CDR1 is SGHDT and CDR2 YYEEEE. Germline trimming cut 1 base from V and 2 bases from J; bases unmatched to any gene: 3. This CDR3 has 15 residues. CDR3 in DNA: TGTGCCAGCAGCTTGAGCGGGGGATTCACAGATACGCAGTATTTT. Encoded protein: CASSLSGGFTDTQYF. Drawing the rest from reference TRBV5-6 and TRBJ2-3, the complete variable domain is DAGVTQSPTHLIKTRGQQVTLRCSPKSGHDTVSWYQQALGQGPQFIFQYYEEEERQRGNFPDRFSGHQFPNYSSELNVNALLLGDSALYLCASSLSGGFTDTQYFGPGTRLTVL.

This sequence joins TRBV30 and TRBJ1-6; the D gene is possibly TRBD1 (5 bases). Trimming took off 3 bases at V and 7 bases at J, with 10 bases between the two ends. Germline values: CDR1 GTSNPN, CDR2 SVGIG (reference sequence). This CDR3 spans 13 amino acids. CDR3 residues: CAWSRDPNSPLHF. The CDR3 DNA reads TGTGCCTGGAGCCGGGACCCCAATTCACCCCTCCACTTT.

The chain uses TRBV29-1 and TRBJ1-2, with unresolved D. The CDR3 totals 11 residues. With 5 bases removed from V and 3 bases from J, the gap between germline ends came to 7 bases. Germline V gene sequence: CDR1 SQVTM, CDR2 ANQGSEA. CDR3 in amino acids: CSVPPDYGYTF. CDR3 DNA: TGCAGCGTTCCTCCCGACTATGGCTACACCTTC.

The chain recombines TRBV20-1 with TRBJ2-2, with TRBD1 as a possible D gene (6 bases). The V gene's germline CDR1 is DFQATT and CDR2 SNEGSKA (reference sequence). The CDR3 is 14 amino acids. V shed 6 bases and J shed 0 bases, with 11 bases lying between them. For the CDR3, the DNA is TGCAGTGCCCCGGACAGTTCGAACACCGGGGAGCTGTTTTTT. Its protein product is CSAPDSSNTGELFF.

This sequence joins TRBV20-1 and TRBJ1-1; D might be TRBD1 (6 bases). The CDR3 length is 12 residues. V shed 3 bases and J shed 10 bases, with 15 bases lying between them. The germline CDR1 and CDR2 sequences are DFQATT and SNEGSKA (reference sequence). CDR3 sequence (DNA): TGCAGTGCTAGCCCTGGGACACGAGGAGCTTTCTTT. This translates into CSASPGTRGAFF.